This TCR beta chain was profiled in a study of shared clonotypes between healthy human individuals. Original processing notes: Junction-only sequences without quality scores were provided by ImmunoSEQ, so filtering was different. Measured with immunoSEQ multiplex PCR; TCRdb has only the in-frame clones, and not every one. V, J and clone size are taken as reported in that table, and D and trimming were inferred from the DNA itself. Of some 1.4 million clones listed, around 97% are singletons. V shed 5 bases and J 3 bases; nucleotides not matched to a gene: 19. Germline V gene lookup returns CDR1 MDHEN and CDR2 SYDVKM. The CDR3 sequence is 21 residues long. Splitting of CD4+ cells produced CD45RA+ naive and CD45RA-negative memory subsets.

This receptor was taken from a young man in good health. Sequenced input: naive CD4+ T cells sorted from blood. Noted subset: CD45RA+ positively selected. V and J are TRBV28 and TRBJ2-2; 12 bases are shared with TRBD2. CDR3 loop: CASSPWAGTSGPEGDTGELFF. CDR3 bases: TGTGCCAGCAGTCCTTGGGCCGGGACTAGCGGGCCCGAGGGAGACACCGGGGAGCTGTTTTTT.